This TCR beta chain was found in a study of PD-L1 blockade in urothelial cancer. Study-wide context: At some point between 2014 and 2016 therapy began: atezolizumab 1,200 mg intravenously every 3 weeks.

Sequencing was performed with immunoSEQ multiplex PCR; in TCRdb, only in-frame clones are kept and a portion is missing. The sample holds roughly 47,000 clones, around 74% seen once. Points from the study as a whole: It was durable-benefit patients whose tumor-associated blood clones expanded more at 3 weeks.

About this clone: Its antigen is still unknown. The sample contains more than one DNA sequence encoding this CDR3.

Stated time point: pretreatment peripheral blood. The sample here was PBMCs, taken around atezolizumab (anti-PD-L1) treatment. This TCR was sampled from a man between 70 and 80 years old with urothelial cancer.

CDR3: CASSLQGNTEAFF. The CDR3 DNA follows: TGTGCCAGCAGCCTGCAGGGGAACACTGAAGCTTTCTTT. This chain links TRBV5-4 with TRBJ1-1; D may be TRBD1 (5 bases). V lost 4 bases to trimming and J lost 1 base, with 8 bases between them. This CDR3 has 13 residues. The germline CDR1 and CDR2 sequences are SGHNT and YYREEE (reference sequence). The complete variable domain, with remaining parts taken from reference TRBV5-4 and TRBJ1-1, reads ETGVTQSPTHLIKTRGQQVTLRCSSQSGHNTVSWYQQALGQGPQFIFQYYREEENGRGNFPPRFSGLQFPNYSSELNVNALELDDSALYLCASSLQGNTEAFFGQGTRLTVV.